Below, 9 T cell receptor beta chains from the same sample are listed, as sequenced in a study of blood T cell repertoires in COVID-19. Sequencing was performed with immunoSEQ multiplex PCR; in TCRdb, only in-frame clones are kept and a portion is missing. The table lists 100,000 to 150,000 clones, about 81% of them singletons, with 2% to 3% in the top ten. The source material was PBMCs or T cells enriched from blood (not recorded which). The receptors here all came from a man between 40 and 49 years old with acute COVID-19.

DNA of the CDR3: TGTGCCAGCAGTCCGTTGCGGGACTTTTCTGCCTCCTATAATTCACCCCTCCACTTT. Translation gives CASSPLRDFSASYNSPLHF. This rearrangement joins TRBV6-6 to TRBJ1-6; tentative D call: TRBD1 (5 bases). Per germline, CDR1 MNHNY and CDR2 SVGAGI (reference sequence). The V end lost 5 bases, the J end lost 0 bases, and 20 bases lay between the germline ends. The CDR3 spans 19 residues.

In this sample, this clone turned up a few times. The germline gene is not matched at one end of the junction; a read error may be the cause. The CDR3 DNA follows: TGCAGCGTTGGGTCCCTGGACAGGCGATACTTC. As protein: CSVGSLDRRYF. The J gene is TRBJ1-2, the V gene TRBV29-1, with 7 bases that match TRBD1. The germline V gene encodes CDR1 SQVTM and CDR2 ANQGSEA. The CDR3 spans 11 residues.

This clone showed up just a few times. The rearrangement uses TRBV29-1 and TRBJ1-3; no reliable D call. Germline values: CDR1 SQVTM, CDR2 ANQGSEA. The CDR3 runs to 11 residues. With 6 bases removed from V and 0 bases from J, the gap between germline ends came to 3 bases. The CDR3 DNA is TGCAGCGTCCTCTCTGGAAACACCATATATTTT. It codes for CSVLSGNTIYF.

This chain uses TRBV9 with TRBJ2-7, with 7 bases lining up with TRBD2. There are 15 residues in the CDR3. CDR1 is SGDLS and CDR2 is YYNGEE in the germline V gene. Germline trimming cut 0 bases from V and 4 bases from J; bases unmatched to any gene: 7. CDR3 DNA sequence: TGTGCCAGCAGCGTAGGGGTGACTAGCCTTTACGAGCAGTACTTC. This encodes CASSVGVTSLYEQYF.

The chain has TRBV30 and TRBJ1-2, with 10 bases matching TRBD1. V lost 5 bases and J lost 8; bases outside the gene matches: 5. Germline loops: CDR1 GTSNPN, CDR2 SVGIG (reference sequence). This CDR3 has 12 residues. The CDR3 nucleotides are TGTGCCTGGGGGGGACAGGGGAGCGGCTACACCTTC. Translation: CAWGGQGSGYTF.

This clone was counted between two and nine times. Other DNA sequences of this sample code for an identical CDR3. CDR3 nucleotides: TGTGCCAGCAGCCCGAGGGTCGATTCACCCCTCCACTTT. Protein sequence: CASSPRVDSPLHF. V usage is TRBV14 and J usage is TRBJ1-6; the D is unclear. Trimming shortened V by 4 bases and J by 8 bases, and 9 bases separated the two germline ends. Germline V lookup: CDR1 SGHDN, CDR2 FVKESK. The length of the CDR3 is 13 residues.

The chain joins TRBV5-1 to TRBJ1-5; perhaps TRBD1 as D (6 bases). Germline V gene sequence: CDR1 SGHRS, CDR2 YFSETQ. Trimming took off 2 bases at V and 3 bases at J, with 9 bases between the two ends. This CDR3 has 14 residues. CDR3 DNA sequence: TGCGCCAGCAGCTTAACAGGGCTCAATCAGCCCCAGCATTTT. As protein: CASSLTGLNQPQHF.

The chain has TRBV18 and TRBJ1-1; a possible D gene is TRBD1 (5 bases). This CDR3 has 13 amino acids. Germline assignment: CDR1 KGHSH and CDR2 LQKENI. V was pared by 5 bases and J by 4 bases, with 11 bases between. The CDR3 loop is CASSSSQATEAFF. The CDR3 coding sequence is TGTGCCAGCTCATCATCACAGGCCACTGAAGCTTTCTTT.

As DNA, the CDR3 is TGTGCCAGTAGTATATCGGGACTAGCGGCTAGCACAGATACGCAGTATTTT. Its translation is CASSISGLAASTDTQYF. The chain links TRBV19 to TRBJ2-3; 11 bases align to TRBD2. Germline CDR1 and CDR2: LNHDA and SQIVND (reference sequence). The CDR3 runs to 17 residues. Germline trimming cut 2 bases from V and 0 bases from J; bases unmatched to any gene: 4.